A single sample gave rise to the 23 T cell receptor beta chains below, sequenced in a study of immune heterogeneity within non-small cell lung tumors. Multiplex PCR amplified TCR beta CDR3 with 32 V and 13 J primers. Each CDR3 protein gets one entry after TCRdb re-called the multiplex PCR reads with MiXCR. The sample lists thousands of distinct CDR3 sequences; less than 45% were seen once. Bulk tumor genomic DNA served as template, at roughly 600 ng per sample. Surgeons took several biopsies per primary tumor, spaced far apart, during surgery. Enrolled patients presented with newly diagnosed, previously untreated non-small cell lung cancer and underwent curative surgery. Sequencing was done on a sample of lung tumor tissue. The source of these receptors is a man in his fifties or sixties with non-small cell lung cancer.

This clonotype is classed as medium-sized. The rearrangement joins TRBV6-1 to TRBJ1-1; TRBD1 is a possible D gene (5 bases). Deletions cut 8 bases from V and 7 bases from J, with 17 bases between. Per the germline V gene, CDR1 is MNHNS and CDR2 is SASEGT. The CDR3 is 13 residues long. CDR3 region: CASLEWNGGEAFF. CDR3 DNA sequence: TGTGCCAGCCTGGAGTGGAATGGGGGTGAAGCTTTCTTT.

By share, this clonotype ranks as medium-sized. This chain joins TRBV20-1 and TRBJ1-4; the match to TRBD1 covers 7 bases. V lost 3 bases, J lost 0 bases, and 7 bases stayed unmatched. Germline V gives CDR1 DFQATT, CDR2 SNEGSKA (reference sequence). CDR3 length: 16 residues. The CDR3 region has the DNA TGCAGTGCTAGGACCGAGGGGGCGACAACTAATGAAAAACTGTTTTTT. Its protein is CSARTEGATTNEKLFF.

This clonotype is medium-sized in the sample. This CDR3 is CSARDWRGAEETQYF. The CDR3 bases are TGCAGTGCTAGAGATTGGAGGGGAGCTGAAGAGACCCAGTACTTC. This sequence joins TRBV20-1 and TRBJ2-5, with D possibly being TRBD2 (6 bases). The germline gives CDR1 DFQATT, CDR2 SNEGSKA (reference sequence). Trimming took 0 bases from V and 3 from J, leaving 14 bases between them. The CDR3 sequence is 15 residues long.

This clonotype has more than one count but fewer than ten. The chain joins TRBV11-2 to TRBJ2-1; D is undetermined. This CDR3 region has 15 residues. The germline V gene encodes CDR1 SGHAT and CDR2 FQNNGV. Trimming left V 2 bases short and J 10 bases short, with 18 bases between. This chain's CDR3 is CASSLRIVPEGEQFF. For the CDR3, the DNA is TGTGCCAGCAGCTTAAGGATCGTGCCCGAAGGCGAGCAGTTCTTC.

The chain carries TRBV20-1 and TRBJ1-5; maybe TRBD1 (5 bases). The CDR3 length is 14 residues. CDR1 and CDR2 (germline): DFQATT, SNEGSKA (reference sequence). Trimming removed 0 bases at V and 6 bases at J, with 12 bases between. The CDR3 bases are TGCAGTGCTAGAGATCAGGGCAGGGTTCAGCCCCAGCATTTT. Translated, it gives CSARDQGRVQPQHF.

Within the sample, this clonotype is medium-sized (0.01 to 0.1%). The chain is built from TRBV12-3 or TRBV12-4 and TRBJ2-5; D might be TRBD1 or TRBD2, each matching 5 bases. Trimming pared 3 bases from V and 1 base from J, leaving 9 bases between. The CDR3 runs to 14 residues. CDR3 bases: TGTGCCAGCAGTTTCCCTGGGACCCAAGAGACCCAGTACTTC. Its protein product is CASSFPGTQETQYF.

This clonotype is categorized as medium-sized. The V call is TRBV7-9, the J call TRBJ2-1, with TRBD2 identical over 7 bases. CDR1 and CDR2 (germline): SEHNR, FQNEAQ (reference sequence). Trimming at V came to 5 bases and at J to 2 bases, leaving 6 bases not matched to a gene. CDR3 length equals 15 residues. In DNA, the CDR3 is TGTGCCAGCAGCCGAGGACTAGAGGCCTACAATGAGCAGTTCTTC. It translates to CASSRGLEAYNEQFF.

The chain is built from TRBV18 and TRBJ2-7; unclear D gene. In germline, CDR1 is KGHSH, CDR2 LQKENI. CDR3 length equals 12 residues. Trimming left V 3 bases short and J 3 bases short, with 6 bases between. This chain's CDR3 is CASSPNVYEQYF. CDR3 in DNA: TGTGCCAGCTCACCTAATGTCTACGAGCAGTACTTC.

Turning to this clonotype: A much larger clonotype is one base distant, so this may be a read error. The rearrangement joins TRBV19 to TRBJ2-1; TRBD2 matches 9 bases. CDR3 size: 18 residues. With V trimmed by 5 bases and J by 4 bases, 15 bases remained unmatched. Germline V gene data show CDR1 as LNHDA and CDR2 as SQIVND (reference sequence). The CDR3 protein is CASSPNPYSGRSYNEQFF. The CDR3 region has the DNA TGTGCCAGTAGTCCCAACCCCTATAGCGGGAGAAGTTACAATGAGCAGTTCTTC.

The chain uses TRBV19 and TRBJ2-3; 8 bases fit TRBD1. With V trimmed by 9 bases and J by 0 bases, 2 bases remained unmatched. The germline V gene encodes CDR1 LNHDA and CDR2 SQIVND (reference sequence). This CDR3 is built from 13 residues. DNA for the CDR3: TGTGCCAGAGGGACAGGTAGCACAGATACGCAGTATTTT. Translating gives CARGTGSTDTQYF.

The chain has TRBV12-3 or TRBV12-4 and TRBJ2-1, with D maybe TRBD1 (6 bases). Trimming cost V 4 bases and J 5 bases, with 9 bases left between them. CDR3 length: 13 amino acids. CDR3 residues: CASSYRVNNEQFF. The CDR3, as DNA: TGTGCCAGCAGTTACAGGGTGAACAATGAGCAGTTCTTC.

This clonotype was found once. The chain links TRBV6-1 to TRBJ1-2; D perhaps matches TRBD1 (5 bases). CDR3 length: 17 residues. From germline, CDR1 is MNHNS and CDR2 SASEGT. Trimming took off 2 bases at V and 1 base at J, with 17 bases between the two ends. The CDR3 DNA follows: TGTGCCAGCAGTGAATTGGAGACAGCTTCTTTTAACTATGGCTACACCTTC. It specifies CASSELETASFNYGYTF.

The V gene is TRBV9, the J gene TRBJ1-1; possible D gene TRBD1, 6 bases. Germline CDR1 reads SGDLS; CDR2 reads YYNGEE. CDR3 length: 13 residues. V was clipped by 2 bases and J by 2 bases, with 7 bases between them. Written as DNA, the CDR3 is TGTGCCAGCAGCGTGGGGGCTAACACTGAAGCTTTCTTT. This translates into CASSVGANTEAFF.

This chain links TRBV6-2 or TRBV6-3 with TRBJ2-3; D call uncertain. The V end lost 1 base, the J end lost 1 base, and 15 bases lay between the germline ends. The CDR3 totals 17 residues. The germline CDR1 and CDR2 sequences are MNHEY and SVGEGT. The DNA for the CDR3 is TGTGCCAGCAGTTACTTACGGACCCAAGGTGGCACAGATACGCAGTATTTT. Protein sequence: CASSYLRTQGGTDTQYF.

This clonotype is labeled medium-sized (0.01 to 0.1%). For the CDR3, the DNA is TGTGCCAGCAGTCCCCGTCTAGCGGGAGGCACAGATACGCAGTATTTT. It is translated as CASSPRLAGGTDTQYF. J is TRBJ2-3 and V is TRBV27; 10 bases align to TRBD2. This CDR3 contains 16 residues. V trimming: 5 bases; J trimming: 1 base; junction bases outside the gene matches: 6. Germline CDR1 reads MNHEY; CDR2 reads SMNVEV (reference sequence).

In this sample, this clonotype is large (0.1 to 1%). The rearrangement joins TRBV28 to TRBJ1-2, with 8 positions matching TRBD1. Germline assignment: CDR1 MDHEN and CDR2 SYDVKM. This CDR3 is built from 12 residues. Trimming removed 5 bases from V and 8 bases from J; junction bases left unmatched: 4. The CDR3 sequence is CASSKPGGGYTF. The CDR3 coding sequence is TGTGCCAGCAGTAAACCAGGGGGCGGCTACACCTTC.

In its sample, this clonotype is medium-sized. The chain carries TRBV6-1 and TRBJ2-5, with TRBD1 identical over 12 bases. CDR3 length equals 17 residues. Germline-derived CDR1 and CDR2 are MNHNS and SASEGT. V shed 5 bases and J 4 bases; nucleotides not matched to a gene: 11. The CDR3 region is CASSSMGDRGRGETQYF. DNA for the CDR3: TGTGCCAGCAGTTCAATGGGGGACAGGGGGCGGGGAGAGACCCAGTACTTC.

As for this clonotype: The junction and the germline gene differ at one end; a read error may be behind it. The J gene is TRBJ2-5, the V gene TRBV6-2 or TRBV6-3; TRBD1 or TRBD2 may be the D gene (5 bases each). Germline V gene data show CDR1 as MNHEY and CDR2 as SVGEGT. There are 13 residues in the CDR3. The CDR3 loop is CASSYDLYGTKYF. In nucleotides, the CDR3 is TGTGCCAGCAGTTACGACTTATACGGGACCAAGTACTTC.

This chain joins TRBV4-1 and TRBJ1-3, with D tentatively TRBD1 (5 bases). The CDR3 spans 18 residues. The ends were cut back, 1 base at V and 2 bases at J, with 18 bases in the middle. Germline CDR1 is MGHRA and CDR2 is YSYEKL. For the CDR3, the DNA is TGCGCCAGCAGCCAAGGGTTCAGGGAGGTATCGGCTGGAAACACCATATATTTT. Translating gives CASSQGFREVSAGNTIYF.

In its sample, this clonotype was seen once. DNA of the CDR3: TGTGCCAGCAAAGGGCCAGGGGTAAGGGAAGCTTTCTTT. It is translated as CASKGPGVREAFF. The genes are TRBV28 and TRBJ1-1; D possibly corresponds to TRBD1 (6 bases). Germline loops: CDR1 MDHEN, CDR2 SYDVKM. This CDR3 is 13 amino acids long. V was clipped by 7 bases and J by 8 bases, with 17 bases between them.

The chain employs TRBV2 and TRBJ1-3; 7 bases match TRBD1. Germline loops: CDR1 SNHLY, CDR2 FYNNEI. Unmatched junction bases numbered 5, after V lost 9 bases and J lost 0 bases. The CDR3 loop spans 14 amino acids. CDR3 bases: TGTGCCAGAAACACAGGGGACTCTGGAAACACCATATATTTT. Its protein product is CARNTGDSGNTIYF.

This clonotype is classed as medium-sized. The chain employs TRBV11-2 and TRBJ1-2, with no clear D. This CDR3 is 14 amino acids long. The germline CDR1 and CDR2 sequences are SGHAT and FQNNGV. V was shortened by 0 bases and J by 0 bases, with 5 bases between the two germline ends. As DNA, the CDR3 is TGTGCCAGCAGCTTAGACGGAGCTAACTATGGCTACACCTTC. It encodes CASSLDGANYGYTF.

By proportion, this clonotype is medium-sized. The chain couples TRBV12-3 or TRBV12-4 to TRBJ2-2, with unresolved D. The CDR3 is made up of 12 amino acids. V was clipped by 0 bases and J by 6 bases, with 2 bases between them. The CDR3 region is CASSLAAGELFF. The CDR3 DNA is TGTGCCAGCAGTTTAGCGGCCGGGGAGCTGTTTTTT.